Listed below are T cell receptor beta chains from one sample, sequenced in a study of blood T cell repertoires in COVID-19. TCRdb's table, derived via immunoSEQ multiplex PCR, lists solely in-frame clones and lacks some. The sample shows 160,000 or so clones, more than 85% of them seen only once. Sequenced: peripheral blood. The source of these receptors is a woman aged 60-70 years with COVID-19, enrolled during active disease. Both conserved end residues are part of each CDR3. D genes are given only for firm matches. The listing skips clone size in some rows; elsewhere it reads once, few, many or a size class.

d_gene | abundance | j_gene | v_gene | CDR3aa | CDR3nt
TRBD1 | once | TRBJ1-2 | TRBV10-3 | CAIREQGALGYTF | TGTGCCATCAGGGAACAGGGGGCGCTTGGCTACACCTTC
- | - | TRBJ1-2 | TRBV20-1 | CSAGAYGYTF | TGCAGTGCCGGAGCCTATGGCTACACCTTC
- | - | TRBJ1-6 | TRBV27 | CASSPSGGSYNSPLHF | TGTGCCAGCAGCCCCTCGGGGGGCTCCTATAATTCACCCCTCCACTTT
- | - | TRBJ1-1 | TRBV11-2 | CASSSPLGLTNTEAFF | TGTGCCAGCAGCTCACCCCTGGGCCTGACGAACACTGAAGCTTTCTTT
TRBD1 | - | TRBJ2-2 | TRBV15 | CATSTRQGRSTGELFF | TGTGCCACCAGCACCCGACAGGGGAGGTCCACCGGGGAGCTGTTTTTT
- | - | TRBJ1-6 | TRBV24-1 | CATSGFGYLPGHGNSPLHF | TGTGCCACCAGTGGTTTTGGGTACCTTCCGGGACACGGGAATTCACCCCTCCACTTT
- | - | TRBJ1-1 | TRBV15 | CATSSLKNTEAFF | TGTGCCACCAGCAGCCTAAAGAACACTGAAGCTTTCTTT
- | - | TRBJ2-2 | TRBV19 | CASRGGANTGELFF | TGTGCCAGTAGAGGGGGAGCGAACACCGGGGAGCTGTTTTTT
- | - | TRBJ1-5 | TRBV6-1 | CASSVRDSNQPQHF | TGTGCCAGCAGTGTCCGGGATAGCAATCAGCCCCAGCATTTT
TRBD1 | - | TRBJ1-3 | TRBV4-1 | CASSLTGQNTIYF | TGCGCCAGCAGCCTGACAGGGCAGAACACCATATATTTT
- | - | TRBJ1-6 | TRBV21-1 | CASSIGQTYNSPLHF | TGTGCCAGCAGCATTGGACAGACCTATAATTCACCCCTCCACTTT
- | - | TRBJ1-3 | TRBV29-1 | CSAQATSGNTIYF | TGCAGCGCACAGGCAACCTCTGGAAACACCATATATTTT
- | - | TRBJ2-3 | TRBV10-3 | CAISESGGRADTQYF | TGTGCCATCAGTGAGTCGGGGGGTAGGGCAGATACGCAGTATTTT
- | - | TRBJ1-2 | TRBV29-1 | CSVRGGDGYTF | TGCAGCGTTCGGGGAGGCGATGGCTACACCTTC
TRBD1 | once | TRBJ1-3 | TRBV7-2 | CASSLVGTGPYSGNTIYF | TGTGCCAGCAGCTTAGTAGGGACAGGGCCCTACTCTGGAAACACCATATATTTT
TRBD1 | - | TRBJ2-7 | TRBV6-2/TRBV6-3 | CASSYSGQGNEQYF | TGTGCCAGCAGTTACTCAGGACAGGGTAACGAGCAGTACTTC
- | - | TRBJ2-2 | TRBV4-1 | CASSQSGGSTGELFF | TGCGCCAGCAGCCAGTCCGGGGGATCCACCGGGGAGCTGTTTTTT
- | once | TRBJ1-5 | TRBV7-9 | CASSKTGGEGQPQHF | TGTGCCAGCAGCAAGACAGGTGGGGAGGGGCAGCCCCAGCATTTT